These 21 T cell receptor beta chains share one sample of origin, sequenced in a study of T cell responses to AZD1222 COVID-19 vaccine. Profiling relied on immunoSEQ multiplex PCR, and the TCRdb table lists in-frame clones only, not all of them. The table shows under 200,000 clones, with approximately 94% occurring only once. Sequenced material: peripheral blood, taken on day 0 of AZD1222 vaccination. The receptors were gathered from an adult in good health.

This sequence joins TRBV7-9 and TRBJ2-5; D gene uncertain. CDR3 length: 19 amino acids. V was pared by 3 bases and J by 1 base, with 24 bases between. The germline V gene has CDR1 SEHNR and CDR2 FQNEAQ (reference sequence). The CDR3 loop reads CASSLGLMGRPEGQETQYF. In nucleotides, the CDR3 is TGTGCCAGCAGCTTGGGGTTAATGGGTAGGCCGGAAGGCCAAGAGACCCAGTACTTC.

The J gene is TRBJ1-1, the V gene TRBV28; D is undetermined. V shed 2 bases and J shed 0 bases, with 13 bases lying between them. There are 16 residues in the CDR3. Germline V gene lookup returns CDR1 MDHEN and CDR2 SYDVKM. CDR3 amino acids: CASSLPGPLMNTEAFF. Written as DNA, the CDR3 is TGTGCCAGCAGTTTACCAGGACCACTCATGAACACTGAAGCTTTCTTT. The full variable domain, its missing parts supplied by reference TRBV28 and TRBJ1-1, is DVKVTQSSRYLVKRTGEKVFLECVQDMDHENMFWYRQDPGLGLRLIYFSYDVKMKEKGDIPEGYSVSREKKERFSLILESASTNQTSMYLCASSLPGPLMNTEAFFGQGTRLTVV.

The J gene is TRBJ1-5, the V gene TRBV6-1; D ambiguous. The V gene's germline CDR1 is MNHNS and CDR2 SASEGT. The CDR3 is made up of 14 amino acids. Trimming removed 5 bases at V and 0 bases at J, with 8 bases between. As DNA, the CDR3 is TGTGCCAGCAGTTCGGCAAATAGCAATCAGCCCCAGCATTTT. It is translated as CASSSANSNQPQHF.

The chain links TRBV3-1 (or the pseudogene TRBV3-2) to TRBJ1-1, with a tentative D call TRBD1 (5 bases). The CDR3 spans 14 residues. Germline values: CDR1 LGHDT, CDR2 YNNKEL (reference sequence). Between the trimmed V and J ends, which lost 0 bases and 4 bases, there was a span of 9 bases. CDR3 residues: CASSQDGGGTEAFF. The CDR3 nucleotides read TGTGCCAGCAGCCAAGATGGGGGGGGCACTGAAGCTTTCTTT.

CDR3 amino acids: CASSWDLNTEAFF. DNA of the CDR3: TGCGCCAGCAGCTGGGACCTCAACACTGAAGCTTTCTTT. The chain couples TRBV5-1 to TRBJ1-1; TRBD1 might be the D (5 bases). The length of the CDR3 is 13 residues. CDR1 is SGHRS and CDR2 is YFSETQ in the germline V gene. The V end was cut by 3 bases, the J end by 2 bases, with 8 bases between.

The chain employs TRBV27 and TRBJ1-1; D is undetermined. CDR1 MNHEY and CDR2 SMNVEV come from the germline V gene (reference sequence). This CDR3 is 13 amino acids long. Trimming removed 1 base at V and 3 bases at J, with 6 bases between. The CDR3 DNA sequence: TGTGCCAGCAGTTTATACCGGGACACTGAAGCTTTCTTT. Translated, it gives CASSLYRDTEAFF.

This sequence joins TRBV5-6 and TRBJ2-7; 10 bases are a match to TRBD1. This CDR3 is 15 amino acids long. The J segment lost 0 bases and the V segment lost 5 bases, leaving 5 bases of the junction unmatched. Germline assignment: CDR1 SGHDT and CDR2 YYEEEE. The CDR3 spells CASRRGQGPSYEQYF. CDR3 in DNA: TGTGCCAGCAGACGGGGACAGGGGCCCTCCTACGAGCAGTACTTC.

The chain employs TRBV4-3 and TRBJ2-1; D gene uncertain. Germline CDR1 is LGHNA and CDR2 is YSLEER. Trimming cost V 1 base and J 8 bases, with 9 bases left between them. The CDR3 length is 13 residues. CDR3 sequence reads: CASSQVGIDEQFF. The CDR3 nucleotides read TGCGCCAGCAGCCAAGTTGGGATCGATGAGCAGTTCTTC.

This rearrangement joins TRBV5-4 to TRBJ1-1; 7 positions match TRBD1. The germline gives CDR1 SGHNT, CDR2 YYREEE (reference sequence). Trimming at V came to 6 bases and at J to 5 bases, leaving 7 bases not matched to a gene. The CDR3 loop spans 13 amino acids. CDR3 DNA sequence: TGTGCCAGCACTTTGGGGACAGCAACTGAAGCTTTCTTT. It encodes CASTLGTATEAFF.

This chain joins TRBV28 and TRBJ2-5; 11 bases map to TRBD2. This CDR3 has 15 residues. V lost 7 bases, J lost 0 bases, and 4 bases stayed unmatched. CDR1 and CDR2 from the germline V gene are MDHEN and SYDVKM. CDR3: CASILAGGHQETQYF. In nucleotides, the CDR3 is TGTGCCAGCATTCTAGCGGGAGGACACCAAGAGACCCAGTACTTC.

The V gene is TRBV30, the J gene TRBJ1-3, with D hard to call. The CDR3 runs 16 residues. V lost 4 bases to trimming and J lost 0 bases, with 16 bases between them. Germline CDR1 is GTSNPN and CDR2 is SVGIG (reference sequence). CDR3 DNA sequence: TGTGCCTGGACCGTACAGCGCCCGAGCTCTGGAAACACCATATATTTT. Translating it yields CAWTVQRPSSGNTIYF.

This clone appeared a single time. The sample has other DNA sequences that encode this CDR3 too. The genes are TRBV6-5 and TRBJ1-5; D remains unclear. This CDR3 is 12 amino acids long. V gave up 4 bases and J gave up 5 bases, with 6 bases separating them. Germline assignment: CDR1 MNHEY and CDR2 SVGAGI. Here the CDR3 DNA reads TGTGCCAGCAGTTTTAGGGATCAGCCCCAGCATTTT. Protein: CASSFRDQPQHF.

This chain uses TRBV7-3 with TRBJ2-1, with D perhaps given as TRBD1 or TRBD2 (5 bases each). The CDR3 is 16 residues long. The germline CDR1 and CDR2 sequences are SGHTA and FQGTGA. Trimming pared 5 bases from V and 3 bases from J, leaving 17 bases between. The CDR3, as DNA: TGTGCCAGCAGCGGTAGACCCGGGACGCTCTACAATGAGCAGTTCTTC. Translated: CASSGRPGTLYNEQFF. Full variable domain (rest looked up from reference TRBV7-3 and TRBJ2-1): GAGVSQTPSNKVTEKGKYVELRCDPISGHTALYWYRQSLGQGPEFLIYFQGTGAADDSGLPNDRFFAVRPEGSVSTLKIQRTERGDSAVYLCASSGRPGTLYNEQFFGPGTRLTVL.

The genes are TRBV19 and TRBJ1-5; 7 positions agree with TRBD1. The CDR3 runs to 12 residues. The ends lost 3 bases at V and 12 bases at J; junction bases unmatched: 5. Germline V gene data show CDR1 as LNHDA and CDR2 as SQIVND (reference sequence). The CDR3 spells CASSIDRVSQHF. The CDR3 nucleotides are TGTGCCAGTAGTATCGACAGGGTTAGCCAGCATTTT. The complete variable domain, with remaining parts taken from reference TRBV19 and TRBJ1-5, reads DGGITQSPKYLFRKEGQNVTLSCEQNLNHDAMYWYRQDPGQGLRLIYYSQIVNDFQKGDIAEGYSVSREKKESFPLTVTSAQKNPTAFYLCASSIDRVSQHFGDGTRLSIL.

The gene calls are TRBV9 and TRBJ2-1; tentatively, D is TRBD1 (6 bases). The ends were cut back, 0 bases at V and 8 bases at J, with 12 bases in the middle. Per germline, CDR1 SGDLS and CDR2 YYNGEE. The CDR3 consists of 14 residues. The CDR3 sequence: CASSVVNRDDEQFF. In DNA, the CDR3 is TGTGCCAGCAGCGTAGTGAACAGGGACGATGAGCAGTTCTTC. Using reference TRBV9 and TRBJ2-1 for the parts outside the CDR3, the full variable domain is DSGVTQTPKHLITATGQRVTLRCSPRSGDLSVYWYQQSLDQGLQFLIQYYNGEERAKGNILERFSAQQFPDLHSELNLSSLELGDSALYFCASSVVNRDDEQFFGPGTRLTVL.

The V and J genes are TRBV5-1 and TRBJ1-4, with TRBD1 identical over 8 bases. This CDR3 region has 14 residues. V gave up 4 bases and J gave up 5 bases; unmatched junction bases: 4. Per germline, CDR1 SGHRS and CDR2 YFSETQ. The CDR3 DNA reads TGCGCCAGCAGCACCAGGGGGCCCAATGAAAAACTGTTTTTT. It is translated as CASSTRGPNEKLFF.

The chain links TRBV7-3 to TRBJ2-4; D remains unclear. The CDR3 is made up of 15 amino acids. V was shortened by 6 bases and J by 8 bases, with 20 bases between the two germline ends. CDR1 is SGHTA, CDR2 FQGTGA, per germline. CDR3 loop: CASRDRPRRLDIQYF. The CDR3 DNA reads as TGTGCCAGCAGAGATCGACCCCGACGGTTGGACATTCAGTACTTC.

The genes are TRBV20-1 and TRBJ2-1; no definite D call. This CDR3 spans 10 amino acids. V was cut by 5 bases and J by 4 bases, with 3 bases left in between. Looked up from germline, CDR1 is DFQATT and CDR2 is SNEGSKA (reference sequence). The CDR3 bases are TGCAGTGCTGGATACAATGAGCAGTTCTTC. Translating it yields CSAGYNEQFF.

The chain couples TRBV27 to TRBJ2-2; D is possibly TRBD1 (5 bases). Trimming took off 5 bases at V and 4 bases at J, with 17 bases between the two ends. The germline CDR1 and CDR2 sequences are MNHEY and SMNVEV (reference sequence). CDR3 length: 16 residues. CDR3 nucleotides: TGTGCCAGCAGTCCTCGGACACGGCCAGTCACCGGGGAGCTGTTTTTT. It yields the protein CASSPRTRPVTGELFF.

This clone occurred once. V and J are TRBV29-1 and TRBJ1-2; possible D gene TRBD1, 5 bases. V was pared by 3 bases and J by 3 bases, with 14 bases between. The CDR3 runs to 14 residues. The germline CDR1 and CDR2 sequences are SQVTM and ANQGSEA. CDR3: CSVEGPGTYYGYTF. CDR3 DNA sequence: TGCAGCGTTGAGGGACCGGGAACTTACTATGGCTACACCTTC.

The chain is built from TRBV5-4 and TRBJ1-1; a weak D match, TRBD1 (6 bases). The CDR3 contains 14 residues. Germline V CDR1 and CDR2: SGHNT, YYREEE (reference sequence). V was clipped by 4 bases and J by 2 bases, with 12 bases between them. The CDR3 sequence is CASSPRTANTEAFF. CDR3 sequence (DNA): TGTGCCAGCAGCCCCCGGACAGCCAACACTGAAGCTTTCTTT. The variable domain in full, completed from reference TRBV5-4 and TRBJ1-1, reads ETGVTQSPTHLIKTRGQQVTLRCSSQSGHNTVSWYQQALGQGPQFIFQYYREEENGRGNFPPRFSGLQFPNYSSELNVNALELDDSALYLCASSPRTANTEAFFGQGTRLTVV.